The following is a TCR beta chain sequence with its context. Its antigen remains unidentified. The PCR made use of 60 Vbeta and 13 Jbeta primers. The table came from immunoSEQ multiplex PCR; TCRdb's copy has only in-frame clones and leaves some out. Of just over 60,000 clones in the sample, more than 75% were seen once. The donors, nominally healthy at sampling, likely had unrecorded immune exposures. The data were taken from a study of cytomegalovirus exposure and HLA in healthy donors. As for the study in general: Sequencing of roughly 180 million T cells in an earlier analysis found 100 million or so unique TCR beta sequences. Study findings and constraints: In a later analysis, DRB1 alleles had the most associated TCRs; HLA-C alleles the fewest. As a later analysis revealed, most CMV-associated TCR beta chains appeared HLA-restricted.

Deletions cut 2 bases from V and 5 bases from J, with 9 bases between. CDR1 and CDR2 from the germline V gene are MNHEY and SMNVEV (reference sequence). This CDR3 is built from 13 residues. Sequenced sample: PBMCs. The sequence was obtained from a man aged 18-30 years in good health and CMV-seronegative. This chain connects TRBV27 to TRBJ1-1; maybe TRBD1 (5 bases). The chain's CDR3 is CASSLGGQTEAFF. CDR3 DNA: TGTGCCAGCAGTTTAGGTGGACAAACTGAAGCTTTCTTT.